Listed here are 29 T cell receptor beta chains from one sample, sequenced in a study of blood T cell repertoires in COVID-19. Sequencing was performed with immunoSEQ multiplex PCR; in TCRdb, only in-frame clones are kept and a portion is missing. Of roughly 50,000 clones listed, over 75% were seen once; the top ten hold 13% to 15%. The source material was peripheral blood. These receptors were collected from an older woman with active COVID-19.

The rearrangement links TRBV12-3 or TRBV12-4 to TRBJ1-2; D may be TRBD1 (6 bases). Trimming took off 6 bases at V and 4 bases at J, with 9 bases between the two ends. The CDR3 is 12 amino acids. CDR3 protein: CASSRDTYGYTF. DNA of the CDR3: TGTGCCAGCAGCAGGGACACCTATGGCTACACCTTC.

The rearrangement links TRBV30 to TRBJ1-4, with TRBD1 identical over 11 bases. Germline values: CDR1 GTSNPN, CDR2 SVGIG (reference sequence). The V gene end was trimmed by 3 bases and the J gene end by 4 bases; junction bases not matched to a gene: 4. The CDR3 totals 15 residues. Here the CDR3 DNA reads TGTGCCTGGAGAAACGGGACAGGGGGTAATGAAAAACTGTTTTTT. This translates into CAWRNGTGGNEKLFF.

This sequence joins TRBV7-9 and TRBJ2-3; perhaps TRBD1 as D (5 bases). In germline, CDR1 is SEHNR, CDR2 FQNEAQ (reference sequence). The CDR3 loop spans 14 amino acids. With 1 base removed from V and 7 bases from J, the gap between germline ends came to 12 bases. This chain's CDR3 is CASSLDPSGHTQYF. CDR3 nucleotide sequence: TGTGCCAGCAGCTTAGACCCTTCAGGGCATACGCAGTATTTT.

This chain joins TRBV10-2 and TRBJ1-3; 8 bases are shared with TRBD1. V trimming: 3 bases; J trimming: 7 bases; junction bases outside the gene matches: 5. CDR1 and CDR2 from the germline V gene are WSHSY and SAAADI. The CDR3 extends over 14 amino acids. The CDR3 here is CASSDAGGRNTIYF. CDR3 nucleotides: TGCGCCAGCAGTGATGCAGGGGGCCGTAACACCATATATTTT.

This chain joins TRBV30 and TRBJ2-3, with 11 bases identical to TRBD2. With V trimmed by 0 bases and J by 4 bases, 6 bases remained unmatched. The CDR3 contains 16 residues. Germline CDR1 and CDR2: GTSNPN and SVGIG (reference sequence). The CDR3 reads CAWSVSSGGASDTQYF. In DNA form, the CDR3 reads TGTGCCTGGAGTGTAAGTAGCGGGGGGGCCTCAGATACGCAGTATTTT. The full variable domain, in which reference TRBV30 and TRBJ2-3 provide the parts outside the CDR3, is SQTIHQWPATLVQPVGSPLSLECTVEGTSNPNLYWYRQAAGRGLQLLFYSVGIGQISSEVPQNLSASRPQDRQFILSSKKLLLSDSGFYLCAWSVSSGGASDTQYFGPGTRLTVL.

The gene calls are TRBV6-5 and TRBJ2-5, with 12 bases lining up with TRBD2. The CDR3 length is 15 residues. Germline V lookup: CDR1 MNHEY, CDR2 SVGAGI. J gave up 5 bases and V 6 bases, and 7 bases lay outside the gene matches. CDR3 nucleotide sequence: TGTGCCAGCAGAAAACTAGCGGGGGGCCGGGAGACCCAGTACTTC. Its translation is CASRKLAGGRETQYF.

The chain combines TRBV19 with TRBJ1-5; no firm D call. Between the trimmed V and J ends, which lost 10 bases and 0 bases, there was a span of 13 bases. Germline V gene lookup returns CDR1 LNHDA and CDR2 SQIVND (reference sequence). CDR3 length: 14 residues. CDR3 nucleotides: TGTGCCACTGGGCCAACTCATAGCAATCAGCCCCAGCATTTT. Amino acid sequence: CATGPTHSNQPQHF.

The V call is TRBV24-1, the J call TRBJ1-2; 7 bases map to TRBD1. There are 14 residues in the CDR3. Germline V gene lookup returns CDR1 KGHDR and CDR2 SFDVKD. Unmatched junction bases numbered 6, after V lost 4 bases and J lost 5 bases. The CDR3 nucleotides are TGTGCCACCAGTGACTCCGACAGGGCATATGGCTACACCTTC. It codes for CATSDSDRAYGYTF.

This chain connects TRBV18 to TRBJ2-7, with TRBD2 matching over 8 bases. V dropped 6 bases and J dropped 1; count of bases not matched to a gene: 8. The germline CDR1 and CDR2 sequences are KGHSH and LQKENI. The CDR3 runs to 15 residues. CDR3 in amino acids: CASSPGGGASYEQYF. CDR3 sequence (DNA): TGTGCCAGCTCCCCCGGGGGGGGCGCTTCCTACGAGCAGTACTTC.

The genes are TRBV30 and TRBJ2-3; 7 nucleotides match TRBD1. Per germline, CDR1 GTSNPN and CDR2 SVGIG (reference sequence). Trimming at V came to 5 bases and at J to 3 bases, leaving 8 bases not matched to a gene. The CDR3 extends over 14 amino acids. The CDR3 DNA reads TGTGCCTGGGCGACAGGGCTAAGGACAGATACGCAGTATTTT. The encoded protein is CAWATGLRTDTQYF.

The rearrangement uses TRBV5-5 and TRBJ2-5, with D perhaps matching TRBD1 (5 bases). V shed 2 bases and J shed 1 base, with 12 bases lying between them. In germline, CDR1 is SGHKS, CDR2 YYEKEE (reference sequence). The CDR3 has 15 amino acids. This CDR3 reads CASSFAGLPQETQYF. The DNA for the CDR3 is TGTGCCAGCAGCTTCGCAGGGTTGCCCCAAGAGACCCAGTACTTC.

J is TRBJ1-6 and V is TRBV18, with 7 bases that match TRBD1. Trimming removed 4 bases from V and 10 bases from J; junction bases left unmatched: 4. The CDR3 is made up of 13 amino acids. Germline values: CDR1 KGHSH, CDR2 LQKENI. DNA for the CDR3: TGTGCCAGCTCACGGCAGGGGGGATCACCCCTCCACTTT. Translation: CASSRQGGSPLHF.

The rearrangement links TRBV7-2 to TRBJ2-1, with a possible D match to TRBD1 (5 bases). Trimming left V 6 bases short and J 8 bases short, with 20 bases between. Germline-derived CDR1 and CDR2 are SGHTA and FQGNSA. The CDR3 runs to 15 residues. The CDR3 loop reads CASRLSRYLGDEQFF. The CDR3 DNA sequence: TGTGCCAGCAGGCTCAGCAGGTACCTAGGGGATGAGCAGTTCTTC.

J is TRBJ1-5 and V is TRBV6-1; D is possibly TRBD1 (5 bases). Germline V gene data show CDR1 as MNHNS and CDR2 as SASEGT. The CDR3 covers 13 residues. Deletions cut 3 bases from V and 7 bases from J, with 10 bases between. In DNA form, the CDR3 reads TGTGCCAGCAGTGACAGGGTTGGCCAGCCCCAGCATTTT. Its protein product is CASSDRVGQPQHF.

The genes are TRBV30 and TRBJ2-5; no clear D. From germline, CDR1 is GTSNPN and CDR2 SVGIG (reference sequence). This CDR3 has 13 amino acids. Trimming removed 2 bases from V and 1 base from J, with 8 bases in between. CDR3 nucleotide sequence: TGTGCCTGGAGTTTTCACACCCAAGAGACCCAGTACTTC. It is translated as CAWSFHTQETQYF.

The gene calls are TRBV2 and TRBJ2-7, with D uncertain. The CDR3 spans 15 residues. Between the trimmed V and J ends, which lost 1 base and 4 bases, there was a span of 14 bases. Per the germline V gene, CDR1 is SNHLY and CDR2 is FYNNEI. CDR3 in DNA: TGTGCCAGCAGTGAAGGAAGGCCCCCGAGGTACGAGCAGTACTTC. This translates into CASSEGRPPRYEQYF.

The rearrangement uses TRBV5-4 and TRBJ2-5; 11 nucleotides match TRBD2. This CDR3 region has 15 residues. Germline V gene lookup returns CDR1 SGHNT and CDR2 YYREEE (reference sequence). Trimming took 5 bases from V and 2 from J; bases not matched to a gene: 5. The CDR3 protein is CASRPTSGGQETQYF. The CDR3 bases are TGTGCCAGCAGGCCCACTAGCGGGGGTCAAGAGACCCAGTACTTC.

The V and J genes are TRBV15 and TRBJ2-5, with TRBD2 matching over 10 bases. The V gene's germline CDR1 is LNHNV and CDR2 YYDKDF (reference sequence). The ends lost 4 bases at V and 1 base at J; junction bases unmatched: 6. This CDR3 region has 16 residues. DNA of the CDR3: TGTGCCACCAGCACTTCCCCTAGCGGGGGCCAAGAGACCCAGTACTTC. Translating gives CATSTSPSGGQETQYF.

This chain uses TRBV19 with TRBJ2-2; 7 bases match TRBD2. CDR1 is LNHDA and CDR2 is SQIVND in the germline V gene (reference sequence). J lost 6 bases, V lost 9 bases, and 25 bases had no gene match. The CDR3 is 19 amino acids. The CDR3 bases are TGTGCCAGAACGTCCACGGGGAGGGTCCGGGACCGGGAAGCCGGGGAGCTGTTTTTT. As protein: CARTSTGRVRDREAGELFF.

The chain joins TRBV10-3 to TRBJ2-3; 7 nucleotides align to TRBD1. Germline assignment: CDR1 ENHRY and CDR2 SYGVKD. V trimming: 10 bases; J trimming: 5 bases; junction bases outside the gene matches: 6. The CDR3 covers 12 residues. DNA for the CDR3: TGTGCCACAAGGGGGCCCGGAGATACGCAGTATTTT. This sequence encodes CATRGPGDTQYF.

This chain joins TRBV5-5 and TRBJ2-7; D might be TRBD2 (5 bases). Trimming removed 3 bases at V and 2 bases at J, with 6 bases between. Germline V CDR1 and CDR2: SGHKS, YYEKEE (reference sequence). The CDR3 runs to 12 residues. CDR3 in DNA: TGTGCCAGCAGCTCGGGAACCTACGAGCAGTACTTC. Translating gives CASSSGTYEQYF.

V is TRBV4-2 and J is TRBJ1-4, with 9 bases lining up with TRBD1. CDR3 length: 14 amino acids. Looked up from germline, CDR1 is LGHNA and CDR2 is YNFKEQ. With V trimmed by 4 bases and J by 8 bases, 5 bases remained unmatched. This CDR3 reads CASSPGQGNEKLFF. DNA for the CDR3: TGTGCCAGCAGCCCGGGACAGGGAAACGAAAAACTGTTTTTT.

This chain links TRBV6-5 with TRBJ2-1, with TRBD2 matching over 7 bases. The CDR3 has 13 residues. In germline, CDR1 is MNHEY, CDR2 SVGAGI. With V trimmed by 5 bases and J by 6 bases, 4 bases remained unmatched. The DNA for the CDR3 is TGTGCCAGCAGTAATGGACTAGTCAATGAGCAGTTCTTC. Residues: CASSNGLVNEQFF.

V usage is TRBV5-6 and J usage is TRBJ2-5, with 14 bases fitting TRBD2. The junction had 4 bases not matched to a gene; V was cut back by 6 bases and J by 6 bases. The germline V gene encodes CDR1 SGHDT and CDR2 YYEEEE. The CDR3 contains 14 residues. CDR3 bases: TGTGCCAGCAACGGACTAGCGGGGGGAAAGACCCAGTACTTC. It yields the protein CASNGLAGGKTQYF. Looking up the rest from reference TRBV5-6 and TRBJ2-5 gives the full variable domain: DAGVTQSPTHLIKTRGQQVTLRCSPKSGHDTVSWYQQALGQGPQFIFQYYEEEERQRGNFPDRFSGHQFPNYSSELNVNALLLGDSALYLCASNGLAGGKTQYFGPGTRLLVL.

J is TRBJ1-3 and V is TRBV6-6, with a possible D match to TRBD1 (6 bases). In germline, CDR1 is MNHNY, CDR2 SVGAGI (reference sequence). Trimming removed 6 bases from V and 2 bases from J, with 11 bases in between. The CDR3 has 14 amino acids. This CDR3 reads CASSQWTAGNTIYF. CDR3 DNA sequence: TGTGCCAGCAGCCAATGGACAGCTGGAAACACCATATATTTT.

The V and J genes are TRBV28 and TRBJ1-4, with a tentative D call TRBD1 (6 bases). The germline CDR1 and CDR2 sequences are MDHEN and SYDVKM. The CDR3 is made up of 14 amino acids. The V gene lost 2 bases and the J gene lost 8 bases, with 12 bases spanning the gap. The CDR3 loop reads CASSLQGMREKLFF. The CDR3 bases are TGTGCCAGCAGTTTACAGGGGATGCGGGAAAAACTGTTTTTT.

The V gene is TRBV9, the J gene TRBJ1-4; a possible D gene is TRBD1 (5 bases). This CDR3 has 17 residues. Germline loops: CDR1 SGDLS, CDR2 YYNGEE. With 1 base removed from V and 3 bases from J, the gap between germline ends came to 16 bases. CDR3 in amino acids: CASSVTGGVGANEKLFF. The CDR3 DNA reads as TGTGCCAGCAGCGTAACGGGGGGAGTAGGGGCTAATGAAAAACTGTTTTTT.

The chain has TRBV6-2 or TRBV6-3 and TRBJ2-5, with no clear D. CDR3 size: 16 residues. Germline CDR1 MNHEY, CDR2 SVGEGT. Trimming pared 0 bases from V and 1 base from J, leaving 12 bases between. The CDR3 DNA reads TGTGCCAGCAGTTACTCGACTGCTGAACTCCAAGAGACCCAGTACTTC. Translating it yields CASSYSTAELQETQYF.

This sequence joins TRBV3-1 (or the pseudogene TRBV3-2) and TRBJ1-1, with D maybe TRBD1 (5 bases). V was pared by 3 bases and J by 6 bases, with 11 bases between. Germline CDR1 reads LGHDT; CDR2 reads YNNKEL (reference sequence). This CDR3 is built from 13 residues. As DNA, the CDR3 is TGTGCCAGCAGCCACAGGGAGGGCCCTGAAGCTTTCTTT. This encodes CASSHREGPEAFF.